This T cell receptor beta chain was observed in a study of cytotoxic CD8 clonotypes in ibrutinib-treated CLL. The junction had 9 bases not matched to a gene; V was cut back by 6 bases and J by 4 bases. Germline assignment: CDR1 LNHDA and CDR2 SQIVND (reference sequence). This CDR3 has 14 residues. TCRdb's table, derived via immunoSEQ multiplex PCR, lists solely in-frame clones and lacks some. The data contain roughly 150,000 clones, about 80% of them singletons. The clonotype was recovered from a human donor with chronic lymphocytic leukemia. The source material was PBMCs, sampled after 12 months of ibrutinib treatment. The chain links TRBV19 to TRBJ2-7; 7 positions match TRBD1. The chain's CDR3 is CASRCGDRVYEQYF. CDR3 DNA sequence: TGTGCCAGTAGGTGTGGGGACAGAGTTTACGAGCAGTACTTC. Using reference TRBV19 and TRBJ2-7 for the parts outside the CDR3, the full variable domain is DGGITQSPKYLFRKEGQNVTLSCEQNLNHDAMYWYRQDPGQGLRLIYYSQIVNDFQKGDIAEGYSVSREKKESFPLTVTSAQKNPTAFYLCASRCGDRVYEQYFGPGTRLTVT.